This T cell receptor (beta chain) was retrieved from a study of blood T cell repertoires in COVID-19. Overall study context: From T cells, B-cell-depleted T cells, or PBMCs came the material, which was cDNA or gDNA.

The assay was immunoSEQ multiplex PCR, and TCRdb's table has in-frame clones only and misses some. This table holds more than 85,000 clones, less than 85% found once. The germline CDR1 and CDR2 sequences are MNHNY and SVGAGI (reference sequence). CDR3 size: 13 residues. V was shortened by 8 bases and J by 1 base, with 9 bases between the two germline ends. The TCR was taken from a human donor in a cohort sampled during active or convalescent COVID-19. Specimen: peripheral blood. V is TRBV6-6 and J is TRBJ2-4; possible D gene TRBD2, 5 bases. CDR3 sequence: CASLPGAKNIQYF. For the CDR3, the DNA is TGTGCCAGCCTCCCGGGGGCCAAAAACATTCAGTACTTC.